Each of the 2 T cell receptor beta chains below was sequenced from the same sample in a study of OX40 agonist ivuxolimab in advanced cancers. Sequencing was performed with immunoSEQ multiplex PCR; in TCRdb, only in-frame clones are kept and a portion is missing. Among about 14,000 clones listed, 82% were seen once. This sample comprised CD4+ or CD8+ T cells sorted from blood, obtained in a trial of the OX40 agonist ivuxolimab. The source of these receptors is an adult with an advanced solid tumor such as melanoma, head and neck, liver or kidney cancer.

This rearrangement joins TRBV13 to TRBJ2-5, with D hard to call. This CDR3 comprises 11 residues. Germline values: CDR1 PRHDT, CDR2 FYEKMQ (reference sequence). V lost 5 bases to trimming and J lost 7 bases, with 8 bases between them. CDR3: CASSPGGTQYF. CDR3 nucleotide sequence: TGTGCCAGCAGCCCCGGTGGGACCCAGTACTTC.

This clone has more than one count but fewer than ten. The V gene is TRBV28, the J gene TRBJ2-7; no reliable D call. Germline V gives CDR1 MDHEN, CDR2 SYDVKM. Trimming took off 7 bases at V and 4 bases at J, with 17 bases between the two ends. CDR3 length: 14 amino acids. Here the CDR3 DNA reads TGTGCCAGCACCCTTCACGACCTGGGGTACGAGCAGTACTTC. This encodes CASTLHDLGYEQYF.